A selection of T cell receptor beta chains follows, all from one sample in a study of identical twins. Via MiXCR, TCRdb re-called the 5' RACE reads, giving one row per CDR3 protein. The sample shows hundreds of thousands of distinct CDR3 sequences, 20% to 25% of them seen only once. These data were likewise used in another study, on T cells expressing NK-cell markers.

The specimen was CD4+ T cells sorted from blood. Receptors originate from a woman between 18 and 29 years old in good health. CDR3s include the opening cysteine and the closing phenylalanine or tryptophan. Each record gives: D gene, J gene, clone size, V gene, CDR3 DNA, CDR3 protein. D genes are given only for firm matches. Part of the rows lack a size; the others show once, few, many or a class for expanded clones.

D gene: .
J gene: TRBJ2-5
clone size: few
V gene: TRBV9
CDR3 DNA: TGTGCCAGCAGCGTCGGCGGGACCATTCTCGAGACCCAGTACTTC
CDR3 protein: CASSVGGTILETQYF

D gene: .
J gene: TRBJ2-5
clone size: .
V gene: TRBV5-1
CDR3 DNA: TGCGCCAGCAACCAAAAGGGGACGGTCGAAGAGACCCAGTACTTC
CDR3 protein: CASNQKGTVEETQYF

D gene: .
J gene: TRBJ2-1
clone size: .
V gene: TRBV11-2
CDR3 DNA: TGTGCCAGCAGCTTAGATGCGGGGCGCCTTAGTGAGCAGTTCTTC
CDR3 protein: CASSLDAGRLSEQFF

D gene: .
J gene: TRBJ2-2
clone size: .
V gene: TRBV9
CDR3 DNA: TGTGCCAGCAGCGCCCGACTGGCCGGGGAGCTGTTTTTT
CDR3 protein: CASSARLAGELFF

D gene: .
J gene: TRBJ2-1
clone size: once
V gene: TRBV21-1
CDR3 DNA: TGTGCCACCAATAGGGAAGACCTCTACAATGAGCAGTTCTTC
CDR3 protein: CATNREDLYNEQFF

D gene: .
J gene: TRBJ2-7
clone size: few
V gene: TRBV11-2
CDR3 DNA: TGTGCCAGCAGCTTAGAGGGGGGACCCGGGTATGAGCAGTACTTC
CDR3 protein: CASSLEGGPGYEQYF

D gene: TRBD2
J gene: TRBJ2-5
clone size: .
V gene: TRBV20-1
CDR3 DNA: TGCAGTGCTAGAACCCCTCGGGGGGAGAAAGAGACCCAGTACTTC
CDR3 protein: CSARTPRGEKETQYF

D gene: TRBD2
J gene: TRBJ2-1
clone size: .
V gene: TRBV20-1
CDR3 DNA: TGCAGTACTAAGGGTGGGACTAGCGTGTCCAATGAGCAGTTCTTC
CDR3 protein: CSTKGGTSVSNEQFF

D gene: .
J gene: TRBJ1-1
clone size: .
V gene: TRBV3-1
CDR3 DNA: TGTGCCAGCAGCCAAGGCATTAGCGGGAACACTGAAGCTTTCTTT
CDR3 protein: CASSQGISGNTEAFF

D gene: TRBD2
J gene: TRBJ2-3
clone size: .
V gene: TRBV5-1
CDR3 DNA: TGCGCCAGCAGCCGGGGACTAGAAGGTACGCAGTATTTT
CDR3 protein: CASSRGLEGTQYF

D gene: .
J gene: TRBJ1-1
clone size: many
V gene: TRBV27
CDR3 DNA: TGTGCCAGCAGTTTAGCTCCCGCGGGGGTCACTGAAGCTTTCTTT
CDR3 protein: CASSLAPAGVTEAFF

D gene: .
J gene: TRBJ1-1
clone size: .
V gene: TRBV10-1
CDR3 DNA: TGCGCCAGCAGCTCGACAGACACTGAAGCTTTCTTT
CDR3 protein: CASSSTDTEAFF

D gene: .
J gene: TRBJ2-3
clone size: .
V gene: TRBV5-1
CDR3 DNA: TGCGCCAGCTCCCGGACTGCTACTAGCACAGATACGCAGTATTTT
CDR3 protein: CASSRTATSTDTQYF

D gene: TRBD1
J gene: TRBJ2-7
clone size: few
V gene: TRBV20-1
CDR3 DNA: TGCAGTGCTTCGCATAGGGACAGCTACGAGCAGTACTTC
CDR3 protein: CSASHRDSYEQYF

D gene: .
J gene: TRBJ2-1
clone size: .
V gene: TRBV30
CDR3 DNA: TGTGCCTGGCACGGGTACAATGAGCAGTTCTTC
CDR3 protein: CAWHGYNEQFF

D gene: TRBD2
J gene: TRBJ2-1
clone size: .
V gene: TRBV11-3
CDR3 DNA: TGTGCCAGCAGCTTAAGCGGGGAATACAATGAGCAGTTCTTC
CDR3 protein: CASSLSGEYNEQFF

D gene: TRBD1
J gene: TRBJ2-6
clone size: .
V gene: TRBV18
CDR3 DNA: TGTGCCAGCTCACCCCGACAGGGTATTACTGGGGCCAACGTCCTGACTTTC
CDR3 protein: CASSPRQGITGANVLTF

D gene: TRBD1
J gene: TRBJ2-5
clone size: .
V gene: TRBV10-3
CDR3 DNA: TGTGCCATCAGTCGGACAGGGCAACAAGAGACCCAGTACTTC
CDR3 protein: CAISRTGQQETQYF

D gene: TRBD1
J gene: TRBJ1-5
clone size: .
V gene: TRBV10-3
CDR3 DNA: TGCGCTACCGGGACAGGGCCCGGTCAGCCCCAGCATTTT
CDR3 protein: CATGTGPGQPQHF

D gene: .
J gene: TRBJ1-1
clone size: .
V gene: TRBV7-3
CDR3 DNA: TGTGCCAGCGCACAGGGTGAGAACACTGAAGCTTTCTTT
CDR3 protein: CASAQGENTEAFF

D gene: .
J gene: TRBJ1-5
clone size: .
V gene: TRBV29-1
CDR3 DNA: TGCAGCGTTGGGCAGGGGTTGACCCAGCCCCAGCATTTT
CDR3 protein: CSVGQGLTQPQHF

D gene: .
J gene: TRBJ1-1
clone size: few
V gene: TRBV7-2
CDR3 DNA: TGTGCCAGCAGCGGCTCGGGGGTTAGTACTGAAGCTTTCTTT
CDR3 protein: CASSGSGVSTEAFF

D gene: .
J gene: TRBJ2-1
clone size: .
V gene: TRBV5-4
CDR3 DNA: TGTGCCAGCAGCTCGAATGCCGGCGGGGTTACCAATGAGCAGTTCTTC
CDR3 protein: CASSSNAGGVTNEQFF

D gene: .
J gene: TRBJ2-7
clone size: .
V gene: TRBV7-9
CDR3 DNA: TGTGCCAGCAGCGCAATCTATCGAACCTCCTACGAGCAGTACTTC
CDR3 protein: CASSAIYRTSYEQYF

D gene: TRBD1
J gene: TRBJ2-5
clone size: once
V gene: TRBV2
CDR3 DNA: TGTGCCAGTGGGACAGAGAACCAAGAGACCCAGTACTTC
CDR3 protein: CASGTENQETQYF

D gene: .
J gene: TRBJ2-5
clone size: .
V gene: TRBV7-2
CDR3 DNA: TGTGCCAGCAGCTTCACAGCGGGAGAGACCCAGTACTTC
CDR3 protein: CASSFTAGETQYF

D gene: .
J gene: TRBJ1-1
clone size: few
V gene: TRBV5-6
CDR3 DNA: TGTGCCAGCAGCCTCCTTTGGGGGAACACTGAAGCTTTCTTT
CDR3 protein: CASSLLWGNTEAFF

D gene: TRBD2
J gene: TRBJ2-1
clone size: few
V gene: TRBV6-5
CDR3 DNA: TGTGCCAGCAGTTACTCGACTAGCGGGAGGGACAATGAGCAGTTCTTC
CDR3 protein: CASSYSTSGRDNEQFF

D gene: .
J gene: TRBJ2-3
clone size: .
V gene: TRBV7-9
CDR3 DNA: TGTGCCAGCAGCTTGGAGGGCACAACCCGCACAGATACGCAGTATTTT
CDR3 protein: CASSLEGTTRTDTQYF

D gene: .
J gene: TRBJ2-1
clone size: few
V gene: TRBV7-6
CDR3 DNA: TGTGCCAGCAGCTTAGCGAGGGTTGATGAGCAGTTCTTC
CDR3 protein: CASSLARVDEQFF

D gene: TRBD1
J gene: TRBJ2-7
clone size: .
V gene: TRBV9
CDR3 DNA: TGTGCCAGCGGTCGGGACAGGGCCTACGAGCAGTACTTC
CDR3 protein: CASGRDRAYEQYF

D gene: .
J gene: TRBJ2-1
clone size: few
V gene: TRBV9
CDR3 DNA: TGTGCCAGCAGCATCTGGGAGCGGGTTGGGGAGCAGTTCTTC
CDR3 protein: CASSIWERVGEQFF

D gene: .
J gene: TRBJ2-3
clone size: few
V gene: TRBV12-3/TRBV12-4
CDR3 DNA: TGTGCCAGCAGTTATGGGACTCCCTTTTACACAGATACTCAGTATTTT
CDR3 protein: CASSYGTPFYTDTQYF

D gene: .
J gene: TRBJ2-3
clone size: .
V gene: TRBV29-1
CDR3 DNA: TGCAGCTTTCGTGGCGGGATAGATACGCAGTATTTT
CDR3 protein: CSFRGGIDTQYF

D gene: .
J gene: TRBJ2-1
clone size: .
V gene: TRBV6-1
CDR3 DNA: TGTGCCAGCAGTGTTCACCCTAGAGTAACCTACAATGAGCAGTTCTTC
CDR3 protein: CASSVHPRVTYNEQFF

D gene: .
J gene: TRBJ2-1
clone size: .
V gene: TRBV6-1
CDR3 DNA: TGTGCCAGCAGCGTGGGACTTCCCTACAATGAGCAGTTCTTC
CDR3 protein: CASSVGLPYNEQFF

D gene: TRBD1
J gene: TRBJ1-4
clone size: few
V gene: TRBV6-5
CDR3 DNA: TGTGCCAGCAGTTACCGTGGGACAGATAATGAAAAACTGTTTTTT
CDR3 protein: CASSYRGTDNEKLFF

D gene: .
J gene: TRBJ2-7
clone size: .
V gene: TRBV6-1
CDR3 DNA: TGTGCCAGCAGTGTCAGAGGGCTGTTAGAGCAGTACTTC
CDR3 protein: CASSVRGLLEQYF

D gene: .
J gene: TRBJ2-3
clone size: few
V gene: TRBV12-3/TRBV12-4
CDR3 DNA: TGTGCCAGCAGTTTGGGGCAGACTTACACAGATACGCAGTATTTT
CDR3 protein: CASSLGQTYTDTQYF

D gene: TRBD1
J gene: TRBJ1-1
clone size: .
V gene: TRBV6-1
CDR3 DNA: TGTGCCAGCAGTGGACAGGGTTTAACTGAAGCTTTCTTT
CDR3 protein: CASSGQGLTEAFF

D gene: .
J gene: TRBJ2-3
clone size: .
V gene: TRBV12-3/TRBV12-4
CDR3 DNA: TGTGCCAGCAGCCGAAGAGGGGGCACAGATACGCAGTATTTT
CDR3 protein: CASSRRGGTDTQYF